This T cell receptor (beta chain) was identified during a study of blood T cell repertoires in COVID-19. Across the whole study: PBMCs, B-cell-depleted T cells, or T cells were the source of the cDNA or gDNA that made up the material.

Clones were read by immunoSEQ multiplex PCR, and TCRdb kept only the in-frame ones, dropping some. Of some 120,000 clones in the sample, roughly 86% were seen once. The V and J ends lost 6 bases and 6 bases respectively, with 9 bases between them. The CDR3 is made up of 12 amino acids. This TCR came from a man aged 35-49 years with acute or convalescent COVID-19. Specimen: peripheral blood. The J gene is TRBJ2-1, the V gene TRBV12-3 or TRBV12-4, with D tentatively TRBD1 (6 bases). DNA for the CDR3: TGTGCCAGCAGAACAGGGTTCAATGAGCAGTTCTTC. Translation gives CASRTGFNEQFF.